These 26 T cell receptor beta chains came from one sample sequenced in a study of cytomegalovirus exposure and HLA in healthy donors. In the PCR, 60 Vbeta and 13 Jbeta primers were used. Clones were read by immunoSEQ multiplex PCR, and TCRdb kept only the in-frame ones, dropping some. The sample includes around 62,000 clones, around 74% of them seen just once. The specimen sequenced was PBMCs. Receptors originate from a male donor in good health and CMV-seropositive.

The gene calls are TRBV18 and TRBJ1-3, with a tentative D call TRBD1 (5 bases). Germline CDR1 KGHSH, CDR2 LQKENI. CDR3 length: 14 amino acids. The ends were cut back, 2 bases at V and 4 bases at J, with 9 bases in the middle. Written as DNA, the CDR3 is TGTGCCAGCTCACCAAAGGGGAACGGAAACACCATATATTTT. Translated: CASSPKGNGNTIYF.

This chain joins TRBV5-1 and TRBJ2-5; the D gene is possibly TRBD2 (7 bases). CDR1 is SGHRS, CDR2 YFSETQ, per germline. The CDR3 is made up of 15 amino acids. V lost 3 bases and J 5 bases, leaving 17 bases between the germline ends. CDR3 nucleotides: TGCGCCAGCAGCTCCACGGGGGGCCGTTCGGAGACCCAGTACTTC. It encodes CASSSTGGRSETQYF.

The sample holds one count of this clone. The V and J genes are TRBV7-9 and TRBJ2-5, with TRBD1 matching over 10 bases. CDR1 is SEHNR and CDR2 is FQNEAQ in the germline V gene (reference sequence). Trimming cost V 0 bases and J 1 base; bases outside gene matches: 2. This CDR3 has 16 amino acids. For the CDR3, the DNA is TGTGCCAGCAGCTTAGCGGACAGGGGGTCCCAAGAGACCCAGTACTTC. This translates into CASSLADRGSQETQYF.

The chain couples TRBV5-5 to TRBJ1-5; 10 bases are a match to TRBD1. With V trimmed by 3 bases and J by 3 bases, 6 bases remained unmatched. The length of the CDR3 is 16 residues. From germline, CDR1 is SGHKS and CDR2 YYEKEE (reference sequence). CDR3 nucleotide sequence: TGTGCCAGCAGCTACGACAGGGGGCGGAACAATCAGCCCCAGCATTTT. This encodes CASSYDRGRNNQPQHF.

The chain links TRBV6-1 to TRBJ1-2; tentatively, D is TRBD1 (5 bases). V was pared by 8 bases and J by 8 bases, with 21 bases between. Germline V CDR1 and CDR2: MNHNS, SASEGT. CDR3 length: 14 amino acids. The CDR3 is CASGLFDSPMGYTF. CDR3 DNA: TGTGCCAGCGGCCTTTTCGACAGCCCTATGGGCTACACCTTC.

V gene TRBV28 combines with J gene TRBJ2-1, with D maybe TRBD2 (5 bases). Trimming stripped 3 bases from V and 7 bases from J, with 16 bases between. The CDR3 is made up of 15 amino acids. CDR1 is MDHEN, CDR2 SYDVKM, per germline. The CDR3 loop reads CASSFDGNRYNEQFF. CDR3 nucleotides: TGTGCCAGCAGTTTTGACGGGAACCGGTATAATGAGCAGTTCTTC.

V gene TRBV19 combines with J gene TRBJ1-1; maybe TRBD1 (5 bases). This CDR3 has 14 amino acids. The germline V gene has CDR1 LNHDA and CDR2 SQIVND (reference sequence). Trimming pared 6 bases from V and 0 bases from J, leaving 11 bases between. CDR3 coding DNA: TGTGCCAGTAGGCCCGGGGGGATGAACACTGAAGCTTTCTTT. Translated, it gives CASRPGGMNTEAFF.

This sequence joins TRBV4-3 and TRBJ1-1, with 10 bases identical to TRBD1. V lost 0 bases and J lost 6; bases outside the gene matches: 7. Germline V gives CDR1 LGHNA, CDR2 YSLEER. This CDR3 is built from 16 residues. In DNA form, the CDR3 reads TGCGCCAGCAGCCAAGAAACCGGGACAGGGGATCCTGAAGCTTTCTTT. It is translated as CASSQETGTGDPEAFF.

This clone was counted between two and nine times. The gene calls are TRBV30 and TRBJ2-2, with no clear D. Germline V gene lookup returns CDR1 GTSNPN and CDR2 SVGIG (reference sequence). V was cut by 0 bases and J by 8 bases, with 7 bases left in between. CDR3 length: 12 residues. The CDR3 DNA sequence: TGTGCCTGGAGTGTAACTGCGGGGGAGCTGTTTTTT. Amino acid sequence: CAWSVTAGELFF.

The J gene is TRBJ2-3, the V gene TRBV5-1; 8 nucleotides line up with TRBD2. CDR1 and CDR2 (germline): SGHRS, YFSETQ. With V trimmed by 2 bases and J by 0 bases, 2 bases remained unmatched. The CDR3 totals 15 residues. The CDR3 DNA reads TGCGCCAGCAGCTTATCTAGCGGGAGCACAGATACGCAGTATTTT. It encodes CASSLSSGSTDTQYF.

In the case of this clone: A read error may produce the germline difference seen at one junction end. The chain joins TRBV18 to TRBJ1-1; D gene uncertain. The CDR3 consists of 16 residues. Germline loops: CDR1 KGHSH, CDR2 LQKENI. The CDR3 region is CASSPLGRQANIEAFF. Here the CDR3 DNA reads TGTGCCAGCTCACCATTGGGCCGGCAGGCGAACATTGAAGCTTTCTTT.

V usage is TRBV4-3 and J usage is TRBJ1-2; D is possibly TRBD1 (5 bases). From germline, CDR1 is LGHNA and CDR2 YSLEER. The germline V and J ends were trimmed by 4 bases and 5 bases, with 8 bases remaining between them. The CDR3 loop spans 12 amino acids. CDR3 DNA: TGCGCCAGCAGCCGAGACAGTTATGGCTACACCTTC. Translated: CASSRDSYGYTF.

The CDR3 bases are TGTGCCAGCAGCACTCCGGACAGGGCGGAACCAGATACGCAGTATTTT. It codes for CASSTPDRAEPDTQYF. The V gene is TRBV7-9, the J gene TRBJ2-3, with 8 bases lining up with TRBD1. CDR1 is SEHNR and CDR2 is FQNEAQ in the germline V gene (reference sequence). This CDR3 is built from 16 residues. V was clipped by 5 bases and J by 4 bases; unmatched bases: 11.

The chain combines TRBV6-1 with TRBJ2-2; D is possibly TRBD1 (5 bases). The V gene lost 1 base and the J gene lost 5 bases, with 11 bases spanning the gap. This CDR3 is built from 15 residues. Germline V gene lookup returns CDR1 MNHNS and CDR2 SASEGT. The CDR3 is CASSEVSGNTGELFF. CDR3 DNA: TGTGCCAGCAGTGAAGTGTCAGGGAATACCGGGGAGCTGTTTTTT.

The rearrangement uses TRBV28 and TRBJ1-1; 8 bases are a match to TRBD1. Germline CDR1 MDHEN, CDR2 SYDVKM. The CDR3 loop spans 15 amino acids. Unmatched junction bases numbered 13, after V lost 11 bases and J lost 2 bases. CDR3 in amino acids: CAGTTPGQVNTEAFF. The CDR3 DNA reads TGTGCCGGAACTACTCCGGGACAGGTAAACACTGAAGCTTTCTTT.

This clone was counted a few times. This chain links TRBV6-5 with TRBJ1-2, with 8 bases aligning to TRBD1. The CDR3 has 13 residues. V was pared by 5 bases and J by 8 bases, with 7 bases of the junction left unmatched. Germline V gives CDR1 MNHEY, CDR2 SVGAGI. The CDR3 is CASSARDRGGYTF. CDR3 in DNA: TGTGCCAGCAGTGCCAGAGACAGGGGCGGCTACACCTTC.

The chain couples TRBV5-5 to TRBJ2-1; TRBD1 matches 7 bases. The germline V gene has CDR1 SGHKS and CDR2 YYEKEE (reference sequence). The CDR3 is 15 amino acids. V dropped 0 bases and J dropped 4; count of bases not matched to a gene: 4. The CDR3 region is CASSLDTGAYNEQFF. The CDR3, as DNA: TGTGCCAGCAGCTTGGATACAGGGGCGTACAATGAGCAGTTCTTC. Using reference TRBV5-5 and TRBJ2-1 for the parts outside the CDR3, the full variable domain is DAGVTQSPTHLIKTRGQQVTLRCSPISGHKSVSWYQQVLGQGPQFIFQYYEKEERGRGNFPDRFSARQFPNYSSELNVNALLLGDSALYLCASSLDTGAYNEQFFGPGTRLTVL.

This sequence joins TRBV2 and TRBJ2-7; 11 bases match TRBD2. The CDR3 spans 15 residues. In germline, CDR1 is SNHLY, CDR2 FYNNEI. Unmatched junction bases numbered 7, after V lost 8 bases and J lost 1 base. CDR3: CASRRLAGGSYEQYF. Here the CDR3 DNA reads TGTGCCAGCCGCCGCCTAGCGGGGGGTTCCTACGAGCAGTACTTC.

The V gene is TRBV4-3, the J gene TRBJ2-3, with D possibly matching TRBD1 (5 bases). CDR3 length: 15 amino acids. The germline V gene has CDR1 LGHNA and CDR2 YSLEER. Trimming pared 1 base from V and 4 bases from J, leaving 12 bases between. The CDR3 sequence is CASSQAQGIADTQYF. CDR3 nucleotide sequence: TGCGCCAGCAGCCAAGCTCAGGGCATTGCAGATACGCAGTATTTT.

The CDR3 coding sequence is TGTGCCAGCAGCAGGGACAGCGCCAATAGAGCTTTCTTT. Protein: CASSRDSANRAFF. This chain connects TRBV4-2 to TRBJ1-1, with 7 nucleotides matching TRBD1. Germline loops: CDR1 LGHNA, CDR2 YNFKEQ. This CDR3 is 13 amino acids long. V lost 5 bases and J lost 10; bases outside the gene matches: 10.

The chain uses TRBV5-4 and TRBJ2-7, with TRBD1 matching over 8 bases. J gave up 1 base and V 4 bases, and 7 bases lay outside the gene matches. The germline CDR1 and CDR2 sequences are SGHNT and YYREEE (reference sequence). The CDR3 is 15 amino acids. The CDR3 region is CASSIRDRPSYEQYF. In nucleotides, the CDR3 is TGTGCCAGCAGCATACGGGACAGGCCTTCCTACGAGCAGTACTTC.

The chain recombines TRBV5-6 with TRBJ1-1, with TRBD1 matching 10 bases. The germline CDR1 and CDR2 sequences are SGHDT and YYEEEE. V shed 4 bases and J 4 bases; nucleotides not matched to a gene: 7. This CDR3 comprises 15 residues. The CDR3 is CASSPVGQGGTEAFF. The CDR3 DNA sequence: TGTGCCAGCAGCCCCGTAGGACAGGGGGGCACTGAAGCTTTCTTT.

This clone was observed a single time. The rearrangement uses TRBV9 and TRBJ2-1, with D unresolved. Trimming stripped 0 bases from V and 2 bases from J, with 9 bases between. This CDR3 has 15 amino acids. Germline assignment: CDR1 SGDLS and CDR2 YYNGEE. The CDR3 nucleotides are TGTGCCAGCAGCGTAGGTCCGGGTGCCTACAATGAGCAGTTCTTC. It codes for CASSVGPGAYNEQFF.

V gene TRBV10-3 combines with J gene TRBJ2-3, with 8 bases lining up with TRBD1. Germline V CDR1 and CDR2: ENHRY, SYGVKD. With 5 bases clipped from V and 1 base from J, the junction kept 2 bases outside the gene matches. The CDR3 is 14 residues long. CDR3 residues: CAISPGQGTDTQYF. Here the CDR3 DNA reads TGTGCCATCAGTCCGGGACAGGGCACAGATACGCAGTATTTT.

The rearrangement joins TRBV5-1 to TRBJ2-5; TRBD1 is a possible D gene (6 bases). The better agreement between TRBJ2-7 and the DNA end casts doubt on the J call. The CDR3 covers 14 residues. Germline V gives CDR1 SGHRS, CDR2 YFSETQ. The CDR3 sequence: CASSFRDTNYEQYF. The CDR3 DNA follows: TGCGCCAGCAGCTTCAGGGACACTAACTACGAGCAGTACTTC.

The sample holds one count of this clone. This rearrangement joins TRBV30 to TRBJ1-1, with D perhaps TRBD1 (5 bases). The CDR3 consists of 13 residues. CDR1 and CDR2 from the germline V gene are GTSNPN and SVGIG (reference sequence). The V gene lost 5 bases and the J gene lost 4 bases, with 14 bases spanning the gap. CDR3 in amino acids: CAWVAVGPTEAFF. The CDR3 bases are TGTGCCTGGGTCGCGGTGGGGCCCACTGAAGCTTTCTTT.